This T cell receptor beta chain is drawn from a study of Graves' ophthalmopathy and Graves' hyperthyroidism. The study's findings and limits: Sensitivity of roughly 64% and specificity of approximately 72% were achieved by the model that predicted ophthalmopathy progression.

Participants with hyperthyroidism, aged 18 to 65, were newly diagnosed with under 2 months' duration. Transcripts of RNA were the source for amplifying TCR beta CDR3 regions. The library came from an HTBI-primed first-round RT-PCR and a second-round multiplex PCR. TCRdb re-derived calls from the multiplex PCR reads in MiXCR, one entry per CDR3 protein. The sample yields roughly 380,000 distinct CDR3 sequences, 15% seen once. This clonotype showed up many times. Its matching antigen is unknown. This clonotype was obtained from a woman under 30 with stable Graves' hyperthyroidism. The material sequenced was peripheral blood.

The CDR3 DNA is TGTGCCAGCTCCGTCAACAGGGGATATGGCTACACCTTC. This encodes CASSVNRGYGYTF. This chain links TRBV5-6 with TRBJ1-2; 7 bases map to TRBD1. V lost 7 bases, J lost 5 bases, and 8 bases stayed unmatched. The germline V gene encodes CDR1 SGHDT and CDR2 YYEEEE. The CDR3 has 13 amino acids.